Sequencing of this T cell receptor (beta chain) was carried out in a study of CD8+ T cells in alopecia areata. On this clone: The antigen is not known. One end of the junction varies from germline; a read error may be responsible.

Alopecia areata patients had lesional scalp punch biopsies and peripheral blood taken from them. RNA, once extracted, was reverse transcribed into cDNA for use as the sequencing template. Assay used: immunoSEQ multiplex PCR; TCRdb lists only in-frame clones, some missing. The sample carries 150,000 to 200,000 clones, 59% recorded once. Study-level results: Besides other cells, scalp samples also yield sequences of resident alphabeta T cells from normal skin.

This CDR3 comprises 15 residues. Germline CDR1 is SSHAT and CDR2 is FNYEAQ (reference sequence). The receptor's source is a human donor with alopecia areata. Sequencing used CD4+ T cells sorted from blood, obtained at week 0. This chain links TRBV7-7 with TRBJ2-5, with D tentatively TRBD2 (5 bases). DNA of the CDR3: TGTGCTAGCAGCTCCTCAGGCTGGTCGGGGGAGACCCAGTACTTC. As protein: CASSSSGWSGETQYF.